The next 3 T cell receptor beta chains were all read from a single sample in a study of T cells in Graves' hyperthyroidism and ophthalmopathy. TCR beta CDR3 sequences were amplified from RNA transcripts. First-round RT-PCR targeting the TCR CDR3 was performed with the HTBI primer set. Via MiXCR, TCRdb re-called the multiplex PCR reads, giving one row per CDR3 protein. The sample includes hundreds of thousands of distinct CDR3 sequences, roughly 13% of them seen just once. Input material: blood. Receptor source: a woman aged 25 to 39 with Graves' hyperthyroidism.

The J gene is TRBJ2-7, the V gene TRBV9, with D unresolved. The length of the CDR3 is 14 residues. Germline V gene sequence: CDR1 SGDLS, CDR2 YYNGEE. Trimming took off 0 bases at V and 3 bases at J, with 10 bases between the two ends. The DNA for the CDR3 is TGTGCCAGCAGCGTAGGGTCCGGCTTCTACGAGCAGTACTTC. It codes for CASSVGSGFYEQYF.

The chain employs TRBV3-1 and TRBJ2-7, with a tentative D call TRBD2 (6 bases). CDR1 is LGHDT and CDR2 is YNNKEL in the germline V gene (reference sequence). The V and J ends lost 4 bases and 4 bases respectively, with 17 bases between them. The CDR3 covers 15 residues. The CDR3 DNA sequence: TGTGCCAGCAGCCCGCCCCTGGGACTGCCATACGAGCAGTACTTC. Translation gives CASSPPLGLPYEQYF.

There are many counts of this clonotype. V is TRBV20-1 and J is TRBJ1-3; no clear D. Trimming stripped 3 bases from V and 4 bases from J, with 10 bases between. This CDR3 contains 13 residues. From germline, CDR1 is DFQATT and CDR2 SNEGSKA (reference sequence). The CDR3 DNA is TGCAGTGCTAGGAGGGCCGGAGGAAACACCATATATTTT. Protein product: CSARRAGGNTIYF.